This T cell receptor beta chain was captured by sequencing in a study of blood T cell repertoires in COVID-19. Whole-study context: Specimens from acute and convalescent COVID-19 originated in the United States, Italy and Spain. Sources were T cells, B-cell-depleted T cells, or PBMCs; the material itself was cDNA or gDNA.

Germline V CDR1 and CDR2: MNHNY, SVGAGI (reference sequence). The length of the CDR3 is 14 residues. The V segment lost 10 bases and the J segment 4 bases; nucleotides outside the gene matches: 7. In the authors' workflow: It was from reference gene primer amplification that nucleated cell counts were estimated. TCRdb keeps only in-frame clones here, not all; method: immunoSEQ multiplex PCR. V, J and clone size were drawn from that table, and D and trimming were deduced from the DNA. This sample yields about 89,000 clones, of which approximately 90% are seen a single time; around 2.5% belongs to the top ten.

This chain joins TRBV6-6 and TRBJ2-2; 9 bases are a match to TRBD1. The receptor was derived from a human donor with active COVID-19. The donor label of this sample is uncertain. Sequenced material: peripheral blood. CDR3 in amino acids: CAIEQGALTGELFF. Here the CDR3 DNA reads TGTGCCATCGAACAGGGGGCGCTCACCGGGGAGCTGTTTTTT.